The clone carrying this TCR delta chain was seen a handful of times. This record belongs to a study of gamma-delta chains in newborns, infants, children. TCRdb re-called clones from the reads via CATT. The sample has some 3,900 delta-chain clones; approximately 4.3% are singletons. The CDR3 is made up of 18 amino acids. The V segment lost 3 bases and the J segment 2 bases; nucleotides outside the gene matches: 14. The germline CDR1 and CDR2 sequences are GEAIGNYY and EKD. The source material was blood. This receptor was obtained from a child who was a newborn, infant or young child, either healthy, febrile or measles-vaccinated (not recorded which). The rearrangement links TRDV2 to TRDJ1; TRDD3 matches at 10 bases. The CDR3 here is CACDPVSTGGSLTDKLIF. CDR3 in DNA: TGTGCCTGTGACCCCGTTTCTACTGGGGGATCATTAACCGATAAACTCATCTTT.